Described below is a single T cell receptor beta chain sequence and its context. The source of the sample is a study of technical replicates of blood from a few donors. This CDR3 contains 17 residues. Trimming took 3 bases from V and 0 from J, leaving 15 bases between them. Germline-derived CDR1 and CDR2 are MDHEN and SYDVKM. Assay used: immunoSEQ multiplex PCR; TCRdb lists only in-frame clones, some missing. The profile shows some 79,000 clones, approximately 94% of them singletons. Specimen: T cells isolated from PBMCs. This rearrangement joins TRBV28 to TRBJ2-1, with D possibly being TRBD1 (5 bases). This TCR was recovered from a human donor in good health. CDR3 DNA sequence: TGTGCCAGCAGTTTCGATTGGGGCTCGAGCTCCTACAATGAGCAGTTCTTC. Its translation: CASSFDWGSSSYNEQFF.